The subject of this entry is one TCR beta chain. Antigen specificity is unknown. The germline V gene has CDR1 SGHTA and CDR2 FQGNSA. The CDR3 runs to 14 residues. V was clipped by 0 bases and J by 5 bases; unmatched bases: 1. This sample is drawn from a study of CD8 T cells in ankylosing spondylitis. General study results and limits: The authors found the disease-linked clones to be CD8+ and relatively rare in peripheral blood. The study looked at matched synovial fluid samples from ankylosing spondylitis patients. Disease-linked clones were reported to be significantly enriched there. For ankylosing spondylitis blood, a TCR beta motif of about 8 highly homologous variants appeared characteristic.

Quantitative 5'-RACE with molecular barcodes produced the TCR beta libraries. TCRdb reprocessed the 5' RACE reads via MiXCR and lists one record per CDR3 protein. The sample contains roughly 700,000 distinct CDR3 sequences, roughly 19% of which appear only once. Sequenced input: blood, either unsorted or a sorted T cell fraction (not recorded which). The chain is built from TRBV7-2 and TRBJ2-3; 8 nucleotides match TRBD2. The receptor was derived from a male donor with ankylosing spondylitis. The CDR3 loop reads CASSLAGGGDTQYF. For the CDR3, the DNA is TGTGCCAGCAGCTTAGCCGGGGGGGGAGATACGCAGTATTTT.